In its sample, the clone carrying this T cell receptor (beta chain) was seen many times. Its antigen is as yet unknown. The data derive from a study of blood T cells in healthy people across ages. The overall study: Researchers report that template switching captured about one barcoded beta molecule per two T cells.

Germline assignment: CDR1 LGHNA and CDR2 YNFKEQ. V shed 1 base, J shed 2 bases, and the junction held 3 bases outside the gene matches. The CDR3 runs 16 residues. Whole-study findings and limits: Samples with more naive T cells showed higher observed beta diversity. There was no known CMV status for donors, so expanded clonotype changes were possibly confounded.

Through a sample-barcoded 5' primer and a J-beta primer mix, a second PCR was run for roughly 7 to 11 cycles. MiXCR was run by TCRdb on the 5' RACE reads, yielding one entry per CDR3 protein. This sample has hundreds of thousands of distinct CDR3 sequences; roughly 32% occur once, and the top ten carry approximately 15%. The chain employs TRBV4-2 and TRBJ2-7; 12 positions agree with TRBD1. Sample: blood. The clonotype comes from a woman aged 80 or over in good health. The CDR3 DNA reads TGTGCCAGCAGCCAAGCGGGACAGGGGGCCCCCTACGAGCAGTACTTC. It yields the protein CASSQAGQGAPYEQYF.